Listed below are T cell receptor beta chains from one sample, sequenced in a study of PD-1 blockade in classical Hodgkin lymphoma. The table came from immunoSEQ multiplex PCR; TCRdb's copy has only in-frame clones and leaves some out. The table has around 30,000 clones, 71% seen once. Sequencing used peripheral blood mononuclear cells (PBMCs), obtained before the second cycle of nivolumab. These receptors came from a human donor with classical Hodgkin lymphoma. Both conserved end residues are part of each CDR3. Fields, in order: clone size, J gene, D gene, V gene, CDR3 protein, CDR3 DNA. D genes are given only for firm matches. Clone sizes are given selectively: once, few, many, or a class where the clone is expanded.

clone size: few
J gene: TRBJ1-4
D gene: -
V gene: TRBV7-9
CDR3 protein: CASSADEREKLFF
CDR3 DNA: TGTGCCAGCAGCGCCGACGAAAGAGAAAAACTGTTTTTT

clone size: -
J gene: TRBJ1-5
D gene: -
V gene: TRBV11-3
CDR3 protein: CASSLLPSSGGNQPQHF
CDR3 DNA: TGTGCCAGCAGCTTACTACCATCATCAGGGGGCAATCAGCCCCAGCATTTT

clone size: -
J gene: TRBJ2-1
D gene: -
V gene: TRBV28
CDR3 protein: CASSTKQGREQFF
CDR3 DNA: TGTGCCAGCAGTACGAAACAGGGAAGGGAGCAGTTCTTC

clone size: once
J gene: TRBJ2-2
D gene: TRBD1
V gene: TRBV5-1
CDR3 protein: CASSRGTGLGGELFF
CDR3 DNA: TGCGCCAGCAGCCGCGGGACAGGGCTCGGCGGGGAGCTGTTTTTT

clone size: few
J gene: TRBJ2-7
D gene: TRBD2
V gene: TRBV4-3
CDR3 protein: CASSQRTSGASQQYF
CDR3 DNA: TGCGCCAGCAGCCAACGGACTAGCGGGGCCTCCCAGCAGTACTTC

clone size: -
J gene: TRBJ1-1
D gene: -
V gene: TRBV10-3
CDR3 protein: CAISRALGQNTEAFF
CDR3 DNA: TGTGCCATCAGTAGAGCCTTGGGGCAGAACACTGAAGCTTTCTTT

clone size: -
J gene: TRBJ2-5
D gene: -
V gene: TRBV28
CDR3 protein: CASSLEGTQYF
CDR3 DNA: TGTGCCAGCAGTTTAGAGGGCACCCAGTACTTC

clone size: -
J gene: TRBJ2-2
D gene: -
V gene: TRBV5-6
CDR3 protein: CASSLTVNTGELFF
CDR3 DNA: TGTGCCAGCAGCTTAACGGTAAACACCGGGGAGCTGTTTTTT

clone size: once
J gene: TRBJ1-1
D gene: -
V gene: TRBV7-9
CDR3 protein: CASSSTENTEAFF
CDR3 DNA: TGTGCCAGCAGCTCTACAGAGAACACTGAAGCTTTCTTT

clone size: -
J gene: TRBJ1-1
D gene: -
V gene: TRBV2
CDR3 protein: CASSDGGFEAFF
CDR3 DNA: TGTGCCAGCAGTGACGGGGGCTTTGAAGCTTTCTTT

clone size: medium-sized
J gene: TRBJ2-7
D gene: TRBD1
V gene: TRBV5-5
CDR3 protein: CASKVEQGGFEQYF
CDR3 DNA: TGTGCCAGCAAGGTCGAACAGGGGGGTTTCGAGCAGTACTTC

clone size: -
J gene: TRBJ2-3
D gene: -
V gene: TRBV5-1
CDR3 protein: CASTSHTDTQYF
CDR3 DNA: TGCGCCAGCACCTCGCACACAGATACGCAGTATTTT

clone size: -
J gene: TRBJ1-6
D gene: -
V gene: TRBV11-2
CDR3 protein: CASSLTRRDSPLHF
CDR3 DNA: TGTGCCAGCAGCTTAACCAGGAGGGATTCACCCCTCCACTTT

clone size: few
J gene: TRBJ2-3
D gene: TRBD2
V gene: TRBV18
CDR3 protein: CASSPQSISGGAGRDTQYF
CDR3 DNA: TGTGCCAGCTCACCACAATCCATCAGCGGGGGGGCAGGTCGAGATACGCAGTATTTT

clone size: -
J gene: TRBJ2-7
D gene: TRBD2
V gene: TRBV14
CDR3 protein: CASSRTSGGYSYEQYF
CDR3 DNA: TGTGCCAGCAGCCGCACTAGCGGGGGTTACTCCTACGAGCAGTACTTC